The next 13 T cell receptor beta chains were all read from a single sample in a study of lymphopenia after photon versus proton radiotherapy. Sequencing was performed with immunoSEQ multiplex PCR; in TCRdb, only in-frame clones are kept and a portion is missing. This table has about 26,000 clones, approximately 89% appearing once. The sequencing used peripheral blood, collected from a patient treated with photon-based radiotherapy. These receptors were obtained from a young man with gastric cancer.

V and J are TRBV18 and TRBJ1-4, with D possibly TRBD1 on 6 matching bases. Germline CDR1 is KGHSH and CDR2 is LQKENI. The CDR3 is 16 residues long. Deletions cut 4 bases from V and 3 bases from J, with 15 bases between. Here the CDR3 reads CASSRSGGAANEKLFF. The CDR3 bases are TGTGCCAGCTCACGCTCGGGGGGCGCAGCTAATGAAAAACTGTTTTTT.

CDR3 nucleotides: TGTGCCAGCAGCTTAGGCGGGCCGGAAAGGAATCAGCCCCAGCATTTT. Translated, it gives CASSLGGPERNQPQHF. The chain recombines TRBV13 with TRBJ1-5; D remains unclear. Trimming took 0 bases from V and 4 from J, leaving 13 bases between them. There are 16 residues in the CDR3. CDR1 and CDR2 from the germline V gene are PRHDT and FYEKMQ (reference sequence).

This chain joins TRBV2 and TRBJ2-1; 7 bases are shared with TRBD1. The CDR3 extends over 13 amino acids. The V gene end was trimmed by 6 bases and the J gene end by 5 bases; junction bases not matched to a gene: 4. Per germline, CDR1 SNHLY and CDR2 FYNNEI. For the CDR3, the DNA is TGTGCCAGCAGAATAGGACAGGACAATGAGCAGTTCTTC. Translated: CASRIGQDNEQFF.

V and J are TRBV19 and TRBJ1-2, with a tentative D call TRBD1 (5 bases). Trimming removed 6 bases from V and 3 bases from J, with 14 bases in between. CDR3 length: 14 residues. The germline V gene encodes CDR1 LNHDA and CDR2 SQIVND (reference sequence). The CDR3 loop reads CASREEGHDYGYTF. The CDR3 nucleotides are TGTGCCAGTAGGGAGGAGGGGCATGACTATGGCTACACCTTC.

This clone occurred once. The chain has TRBV11-3 and TRBJ2-7; 8 bases line up with TRBD2. Trimming removed 0 bases from V and 3 bases from J; junction bases left unmatched: 7. CDR3 length: 16 residues. The germline V gene encodes CDR1 SGHNT and CDR2 YENEEA. DNA of the CDR3: TGTGCCAGCAGCTTAGAGATGGGCGGGGGGAGCTACGAGCAGTACTTC. Amino acids: CASSLEMGGGSYEQYF. The variable domain in full, completed from reference TRBV11-3 and TRBJ2-7, reads EAGVVQSPRYKIIEKKQPVAFWCNPISGHNTLYWYLQNLGQGPELLIRYENEEAVDDSQLPKDRFSAERLKGVDSTLKIQPAELGDSAVYLCASSLEMGGGSYEQYFGPGTRLTVT.

This rearrangement joins TRBV6-4 to TRBJ2-3, with 14 bases identical to TRBD2. The CDR3 has 17 amino acids. The V and J ends lost 5 bases and 4 bases, in that order; junction bases with no gene match: 8. From germline, CDR1 is MRHNA and CDR2 SNTAGT. The CDR3 bases are TGTGCCAGCAGTCGCGGGTGGACTAGCGGGGGGCCAGATACGCAGTATTTT. Protein sequence: CASSRGWTSGGPDTQYF.

In the case of this clone: The same CDR3 arises from other DNA sequences in this sample as well. This chain connects TRBV28 to TRBJ2-1; D is perhaps TRBD1 (6 bases). Germline CDR1 reads MDHEN; CDR2 reads SYDVKM. This CDR3 region has 15 residues. V lost 3 bases to trimming and J lost 5 bases, with 14 bases between them. CDR3 nucleotides: TGTGCCAGCAGTTTCCTTGCAGGGGCGAACAATGAGCAGTTCTTC. Its translation: CASSFLAGANNEQFF. The full variable domain, in which reference TRBV28 and TRBJ2-1 provide the parts outside the CDR3, is DVKVTQSSRYLVKRTGEKVFLECVQDMDHENMFWYRQDPGLGLRLIYFSYDVKMKEKGDIPEGYSVSREKKERFSLILESASTNQTSMYLCASSFLAGANNEQFFGPGTRLTVL.

This chain connects TRBV27 to TRBJ1-4, with D perhaps TRBD1 (6 bases). Trimming removed 6 bases from V and 1 base from J, with 15 bases in between. This CDR3 contains 16 residues. CDR1 and CDR2 from the germline V gene are MNHEY and SMNVEV (reference sequence). The CDR3 reads CASRRRGALTNEKLFF. CDR3 nucleotide sequence: TGTGCCAGCAGAAGACGGGGGGCCCTAACTAATGAAAAACTGTTTTTT.

The rearrangement links TRBV2 to TRBJ2-5; D call uncertain. CDR1 is SNHLY and CDR2 is FYNNEI in the germline V gene. The CDR3 loop spans 13 amino acids. The ends were cut back, 4 bases at V and 2 bases at J, with 8 bases in the middle. The CDR3 region has the DNA TGTGCCAGCAGTGTCTCCAGGCAAGAGACCCAGTACTTC. Translating it yields CASSVSRQETQYF.

V and J are TRBV11-2 and TRBJ2-1; D uncertain. The CDR3 length is 16 residues. Germline lookup yields CDR1 SGHAT and CDR2 FQNNGV. V was trimmed by 4 bases and J by 0 bases, leaving 13 bases between them. CDR3 sequence reads: CASSSSSGFSYNEQFF. In DNA, the CDR3 is TGTGCCAGCAGCTCTTCCAGTGGTTTCTCCTACAATGAGCAGTTCTTC.

This chain links TRBV28 with TRBJ1-5; 9 bases are shared with TRBD1. CDR1 and CDR2 from the germline V gene are MDHEN and SYDVKM. This CDR3 contains 16 residues. J lost 9 bases, V lost 6 bases, and 15 bases had no gene match. CDR3 nucleotide sequence: TGTGCCAGCAGCCAGGACAGGGGAGGGTTGGGTCGGCCCCAGCATTTT. Protein: CASSQDRGGLGRPQHF.

This chain joins TRBV10-3 and TRBJ2-2; the D is unclear. In germline, CDR1 is ENHRY, CDR2 SYGVKD. CDR3 size: 12 residues. Trimming removed 2 bases at V and 2 bases at J, with 0 bases between. The chain's CDR3 is CAISENTGELFF. In nucleotides, the CDR3 is TGTGCCATCAGTGAGAACACCGGGGAGCTGTTTTTT.

CDR3: CASSLPRGRILNTEAFF. In DNA form, the CDR3 reads TGTGCCAGCAGCCTCCCCCGGGGGAGGATCTTGAACACTGAAGCTTTCTTT. The chain recombines TRBV7-8 with TRBJ1-1, with D possibly matching TRBD1 (5 bases). V gave up 5 bases and J gave up 0 bases, with 19 bases separating them. This CDR3 is built from 17 residues. CDR1 is SGHVS, CDR2 FQNEAQ, per germline. Full variable domain (rest looked up from reference TRBV7-8 and TRBJ1-1): GAGVSQSPRYKVAKRGQDVALRCDPISGHVSLFWYQQALGQGPEFLTYFQNEAQLDKSGLPSDRFFAERPEGSVSTLKIQRTQQEDSAVYLCASSLPRGRILNTEAFFGQGTRLTVV.